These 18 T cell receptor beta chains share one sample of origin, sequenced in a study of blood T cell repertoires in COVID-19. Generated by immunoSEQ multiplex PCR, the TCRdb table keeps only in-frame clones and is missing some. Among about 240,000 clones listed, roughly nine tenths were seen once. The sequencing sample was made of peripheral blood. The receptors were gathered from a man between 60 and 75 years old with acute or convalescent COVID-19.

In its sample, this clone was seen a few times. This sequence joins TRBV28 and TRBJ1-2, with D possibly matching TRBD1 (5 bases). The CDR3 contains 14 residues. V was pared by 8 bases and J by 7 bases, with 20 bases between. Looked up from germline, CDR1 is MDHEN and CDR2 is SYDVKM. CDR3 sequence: CASGLVSGTSGYTF. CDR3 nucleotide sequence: TGTGCCAGCGGCCTTGTTAGCGGGACCAGTGGCTACACCTTC.

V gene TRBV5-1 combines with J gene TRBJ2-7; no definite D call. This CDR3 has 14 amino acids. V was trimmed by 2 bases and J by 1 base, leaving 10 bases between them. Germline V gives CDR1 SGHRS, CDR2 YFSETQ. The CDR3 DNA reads TGCGCCAGCAGCTTCGTGTACGGTTCCTACGAGCAGTACTTC. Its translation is CASSFVYGSYEQYF.

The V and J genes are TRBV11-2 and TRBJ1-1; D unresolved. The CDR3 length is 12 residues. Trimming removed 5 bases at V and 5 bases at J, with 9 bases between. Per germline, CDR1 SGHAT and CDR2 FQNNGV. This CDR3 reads CASSPWRTEAFF. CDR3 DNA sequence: TGTGCCAGCAGCCCTTGGAGGACTGAAGCTTTCTTT. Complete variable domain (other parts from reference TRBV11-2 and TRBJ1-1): EAGVAQSPRYKIIEKRQSVAFWCNPISGHATLYWYQQILGQGPKLLIQFQNNGVVDDSQLPKDRFSAERLKGVDSTLKIQPAKLEDSAVYLCASSPWRTEAFFGQGTRLTVV.

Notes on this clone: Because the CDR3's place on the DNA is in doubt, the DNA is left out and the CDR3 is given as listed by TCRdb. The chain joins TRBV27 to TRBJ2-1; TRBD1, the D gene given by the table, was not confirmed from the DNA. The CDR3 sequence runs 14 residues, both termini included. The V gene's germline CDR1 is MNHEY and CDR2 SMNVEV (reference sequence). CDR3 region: CASSLSWDNREQFF.

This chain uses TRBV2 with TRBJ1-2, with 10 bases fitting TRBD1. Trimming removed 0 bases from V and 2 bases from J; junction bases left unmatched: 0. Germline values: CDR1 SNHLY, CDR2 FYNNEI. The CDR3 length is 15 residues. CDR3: CASSEADRGNYGYTF. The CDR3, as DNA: TGTGCCAGCAGTGAAGCGGACAGGGGGAACTATGGCTACACCTTC.

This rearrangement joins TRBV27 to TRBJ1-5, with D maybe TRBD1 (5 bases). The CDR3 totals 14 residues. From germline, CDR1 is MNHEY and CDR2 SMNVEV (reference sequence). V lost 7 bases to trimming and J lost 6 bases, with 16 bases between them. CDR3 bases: TGTGCCAGCAAAGGGGCCGGGGGTGGTCAGCCCCAGCATTTT. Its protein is CASKGAGGGQPQHF.

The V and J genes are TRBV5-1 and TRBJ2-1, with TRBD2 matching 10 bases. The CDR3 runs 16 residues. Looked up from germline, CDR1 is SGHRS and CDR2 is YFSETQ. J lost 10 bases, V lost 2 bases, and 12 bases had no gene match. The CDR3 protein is CASSFGGLAGVREQFF. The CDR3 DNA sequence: TGCGCCAGCAGCTTCGGGGGGCTAGCGGGAGTTCGGGAGCAGTTCTTC.

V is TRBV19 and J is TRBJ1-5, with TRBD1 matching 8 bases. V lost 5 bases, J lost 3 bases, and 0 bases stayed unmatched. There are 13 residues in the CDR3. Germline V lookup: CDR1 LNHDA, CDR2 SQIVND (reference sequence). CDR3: CASSQGANQPQHF. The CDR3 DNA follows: TGTGCCAGTAGTCAGGGGGCCAATCAGCCCCAGCATTTT.

CDR3: CASSQEGDRSRSPLHF. The CDR3 region has the DNA TGTGCCAGCAGCCAAGAAGGGGACAGGTCGCGGTCACCCCTCCACTTT. The genes are TRBV4-2 and TRBJ1-6; 8 bases are shared with TRBD1. Per germline, CDR1 LGHNA and CDR2 YNFKEQ. Trimming removed 0 bases from V and 10 bases from J; junction bases left unmatched: 8. This CDR3 is built from 16 residues.

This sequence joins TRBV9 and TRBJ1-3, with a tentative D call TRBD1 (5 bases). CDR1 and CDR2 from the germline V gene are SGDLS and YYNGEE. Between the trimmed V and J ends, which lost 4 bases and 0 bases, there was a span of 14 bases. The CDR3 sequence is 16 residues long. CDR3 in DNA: TGTGCCAGCAGCTCGACGGGTAGGGGCTCTGGAAACACCATATATTTT. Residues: CASSSTGRGSGNTIYF.

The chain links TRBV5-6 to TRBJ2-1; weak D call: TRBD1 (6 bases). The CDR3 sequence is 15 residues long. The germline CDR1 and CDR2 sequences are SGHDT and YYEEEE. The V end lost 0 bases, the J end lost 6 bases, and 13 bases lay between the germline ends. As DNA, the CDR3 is TGTGCCAGCAGCTTGGAGGGGATGGGGGCCAATGAGCAGTTCTTC. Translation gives CASSLEGMGANEQFF.

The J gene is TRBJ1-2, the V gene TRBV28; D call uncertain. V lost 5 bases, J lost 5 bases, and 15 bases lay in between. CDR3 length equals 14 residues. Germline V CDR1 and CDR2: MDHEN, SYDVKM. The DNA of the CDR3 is TGTGCCAGCAGTCCCACTCCTGGGCAGTATGGCTACACCTTC. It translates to CASSPTPGQYGYTF.

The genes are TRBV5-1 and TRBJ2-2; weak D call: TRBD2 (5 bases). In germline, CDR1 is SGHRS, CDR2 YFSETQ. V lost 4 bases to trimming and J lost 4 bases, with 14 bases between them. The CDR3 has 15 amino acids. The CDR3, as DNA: TGCGCCAGCAGCGTGACCCAACGGGGCACCGGGGAGCTGTTTTTT. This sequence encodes CASSVTQRGTGELFF.

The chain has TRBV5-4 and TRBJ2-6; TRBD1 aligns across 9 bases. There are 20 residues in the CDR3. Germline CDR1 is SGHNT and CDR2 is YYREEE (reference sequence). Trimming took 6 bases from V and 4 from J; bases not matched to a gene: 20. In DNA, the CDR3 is TGTGCCAGCATCCTCAGACAGGGGGGCTCCTATAGCCCCGGGGCCAACGTCCTGACTTTC. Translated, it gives CASILRQGGSYSPGANVLTF.

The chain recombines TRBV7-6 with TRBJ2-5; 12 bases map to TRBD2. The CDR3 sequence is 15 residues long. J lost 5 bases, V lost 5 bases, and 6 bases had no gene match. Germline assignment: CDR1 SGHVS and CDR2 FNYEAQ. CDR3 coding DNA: TGTGCCAGCAGCGCAACTAGCGGGAGGAGGGAGACCCAGTACTTC. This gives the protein CASSATSGRRETQYF.

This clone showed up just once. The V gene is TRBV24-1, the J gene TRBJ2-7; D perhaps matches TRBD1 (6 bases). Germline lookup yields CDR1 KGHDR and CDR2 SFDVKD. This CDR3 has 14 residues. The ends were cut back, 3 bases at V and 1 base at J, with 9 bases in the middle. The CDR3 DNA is TGTGCCACCAGTGATCAGGGGCGGTCCTACGAGCAGTACTTC. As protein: CATSDQGRSYEQYF.

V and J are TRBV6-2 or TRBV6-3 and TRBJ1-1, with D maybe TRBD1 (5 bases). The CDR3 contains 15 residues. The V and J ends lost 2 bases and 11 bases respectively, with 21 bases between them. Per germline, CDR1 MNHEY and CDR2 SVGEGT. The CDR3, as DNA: TGTGCCAGCAGTTACGACGAACTAACAGGTACGGCGGCTTTCTTT. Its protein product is CASSYDELTGTAAFF.

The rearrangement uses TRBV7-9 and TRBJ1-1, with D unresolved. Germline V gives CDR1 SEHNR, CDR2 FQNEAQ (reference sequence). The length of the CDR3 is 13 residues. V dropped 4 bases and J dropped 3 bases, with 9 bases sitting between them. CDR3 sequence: CASSSEGYTEAFF. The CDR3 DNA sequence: TGTGCCAGCAGCTCCGAGGGCTACACTGAAGCTTTCTTT.